This T cell receptor (beta chain) came from a study of blood T cell repertoires in COVID-19. Study at large: The origin of the acute and convalescent COVID-19 samples was the United States, Italy and Spain. In each case, the material was cDNA or gDNA derived from T cells, B-cell-depleted T cells, or PBMCs.

The CDR3 runs to 14 residues. Germline loops: CDR1 LNHDA, CDR2 SQIVND (reference sequence). V lost 5 bases to trimming and J lost 5 bases; unmatched junction nucleotides: 7. Methods used by the authors: The assay estimated nucleated cells by amplifying reference gene primers. TCRdb keeps only in-frame clones here, not all; method: immunoSEQ multiplex PCR. V and J calls and clone size are copied from that table; D and trimming were computed from the DNA. The sample yields about 65,000 clones, about 81% seen once. By sample share, this clone is medium-sized. This sequence originates from a man at least 80 years old with acute or convalescent COVID-19. This chain links TRBV19 with TRBJ1-2; TRBD1 matches at 8 bases. The sequencing input was peripheral blood. The DNA of the CDR3 is TGTGCCAGTAGTTGGGGCAGGGGGCAATATGGCTACACCTTC. Amino acid sequence: CASSWGRGQYGYTF.